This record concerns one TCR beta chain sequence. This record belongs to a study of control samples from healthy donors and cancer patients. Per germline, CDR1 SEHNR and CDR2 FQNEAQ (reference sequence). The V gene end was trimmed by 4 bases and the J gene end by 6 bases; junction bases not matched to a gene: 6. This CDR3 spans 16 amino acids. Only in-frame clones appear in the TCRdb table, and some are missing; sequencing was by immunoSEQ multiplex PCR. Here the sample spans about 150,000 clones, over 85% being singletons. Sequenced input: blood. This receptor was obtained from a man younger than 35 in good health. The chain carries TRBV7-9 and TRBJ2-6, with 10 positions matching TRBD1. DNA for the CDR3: TGTGCCAGCAGCTCGGGGACAGGGGCTCTGGCCAACGTCCTGACTTTC. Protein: CASSSGTGALANVLTF.